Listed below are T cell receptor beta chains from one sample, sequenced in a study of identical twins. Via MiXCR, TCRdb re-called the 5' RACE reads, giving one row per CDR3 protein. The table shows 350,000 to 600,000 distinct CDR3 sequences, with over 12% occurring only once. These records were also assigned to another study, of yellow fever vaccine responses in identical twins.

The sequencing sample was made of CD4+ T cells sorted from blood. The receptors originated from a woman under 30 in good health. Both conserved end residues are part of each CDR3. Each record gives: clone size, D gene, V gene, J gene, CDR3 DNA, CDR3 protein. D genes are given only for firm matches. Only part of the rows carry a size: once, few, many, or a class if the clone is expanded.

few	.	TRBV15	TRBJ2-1	TGTGCCACCAGCAGAGATCAAGCGGACAATGAGCAGTTCTTC	CATSRDQADNEQFF
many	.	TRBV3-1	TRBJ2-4	TGTGCCAGCGGCTCGACAGCCGTAAACTTCAAAAACATTCAGTACTTC	CASGSTAVNFKNIQYF
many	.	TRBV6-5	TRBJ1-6	TGTGCCAGCAGTTACCGGGACGGCATTAATTCACCCCTCCACTTT	CASSYRDGINSPLHF
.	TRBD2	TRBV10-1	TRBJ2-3	TGCGCCAGCAGTGCGCGGGAGGAAGGGGATACGCAGTATTTT	CASSAREEGDTQYF
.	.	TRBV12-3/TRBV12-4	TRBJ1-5	TGTGCCAGCAGTGGCCGACAGGTTAATCAGCCCCAGCATTTT	CASSGRQVNQPQHF
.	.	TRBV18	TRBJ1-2	TGTGCCAGCTCACCCGAGATGCAGAGTAACTATGGCTACACCTTC	CASSPEMQSNYGYTF
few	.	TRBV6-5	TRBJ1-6	TGTGCCAGCAGTTACATGACGGGAGGGGAGCATAATTCACCCCTCCACTTT	CASSYMTGGEHNSPLHF
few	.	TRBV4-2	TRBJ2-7	TGTGCCAGCAGCCAAGAGCGGGCCGTAGCCTACGAGCAGTACTTC	CASSQERAVAYEQYF
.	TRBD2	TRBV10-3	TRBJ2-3	TGTGCCAGCACCCCCGCTAGCGGGAGGGCCGGGGATACGCAGTATTTT	CASTPASGRAGDTQYF
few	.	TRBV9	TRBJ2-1	TGTGCCAGCAGCGTATCAGGGATGAAGGATGAGCAGTTCTTC	CASSVSGMKDEQFF
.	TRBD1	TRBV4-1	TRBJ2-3	TGCGCCAGCAGCCCCGGACAGGGGGCGATCAGCACAGATACGCAGTATTTT	CASSPGQGAISTDTQYF
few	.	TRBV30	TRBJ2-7	TGTGCCTGGAGTTCTCAATACGAGCAGTACTTC	CAWSSQYEQYF
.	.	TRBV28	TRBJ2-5	TGTGCCAGCAAAGGAACAAACTATTGGGAGACCCAGTACTTC	CASKGTNYWETQYF
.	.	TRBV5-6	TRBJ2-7	TGTGCCAGCAGACGGCGACAGGACGAGCAGTACTTC	CASRRRQDEQYF
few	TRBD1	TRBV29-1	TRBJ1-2	TGCAGCGTCACCGGGACAGGCTATGGCTACACCTTC	CSVTGTGYGYTF
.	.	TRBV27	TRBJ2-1	TGTGCCAGCAGTGTCAGCCAGGCCTACAATGAGCAGTTCTTC	CASSVSQAYNEQFF
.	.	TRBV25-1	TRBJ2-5	TGTGCCAGCAGTGAATTATACGATGGGGAGACCCAGTACTTC	CASSELYDGETQYF
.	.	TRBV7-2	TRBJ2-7	TGTGCCAGCAGCCTGAGACAGGTAACCTACGAGCAGTACTTC	CASSLRQVTYEQYF
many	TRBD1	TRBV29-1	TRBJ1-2	TGCAGCGTTGAAGTCGCGACAGGGTTTGGCGGCTACACCTTC	CSVEVATGFGGYTF
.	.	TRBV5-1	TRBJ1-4	TGCGCCAGCAGCTTGCGGGGGACAACTAATGAAAAACTGTTTTTT	CASSLRGTTNEKLFF
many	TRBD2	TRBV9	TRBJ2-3	TGTGCCAGCAGCCCGACTAGCGGGGCATACACAGATACGCAGTATTTT	CASSPTSGAYTDTQYF
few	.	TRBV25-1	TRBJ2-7	TGTGCCAGCAGTGATTCGGGGACGGGACTTGAGACCTACGAGCAGTACTTC	CASSDSGTGLETYEQYF
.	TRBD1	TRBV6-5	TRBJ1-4	TGTGCCAGCAGTTCTGCCTCGACAGGGGGTAATGAAAAACTGTTTTTT	CASSSASTGGNEKLFF
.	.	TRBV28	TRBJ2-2	TGTGCCACCAGACTAGGGGGGGAGGGCACCGGGGAGCTGTTTTTT	CATRLGGEGTGELFF
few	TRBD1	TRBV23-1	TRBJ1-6	TGCGCCAGCAGTCAACAGGACAGGGAGGACTCCTATAATTCACCCCTCCACTTT	CASSQQDREDSYNSPLHF
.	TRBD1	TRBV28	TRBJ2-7	TGTGCCAGCAGGACAGGGGCCTCCTACGAGCAGTACTTC	CASRTGASYEQYF
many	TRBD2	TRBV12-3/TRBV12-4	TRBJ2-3	TGTGCCAGCAGTCGTGGGAGGGAAACAGATACGCAGTATTTT	CASSRGRETDTQYF
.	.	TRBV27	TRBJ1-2	TGTGCCAGCAGTAGTCTGGGGTTAGGGGACTATGGCTACACCTTC	CASSSLGLGDYGYTF
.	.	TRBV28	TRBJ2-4	TGTGCCAGCAGAACCGGGACAACACTAGCCAAAAACATTCAGTACTTC	CASRTGTTLAKNIQYF
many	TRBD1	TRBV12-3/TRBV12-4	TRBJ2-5	TGTGCCAGCAGCCTCGGACAGGGAGTGGAGACCCAGTACTTC	CASSLGQGVETQYF
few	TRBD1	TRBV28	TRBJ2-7	TGTGCCAGCAGGACGACAGGGTATTCCTACGAGCAGTACTTC	CASRTTGYSYEQYF
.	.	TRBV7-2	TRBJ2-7	TGTGCCAGCAGCACAGCTCCCGGGACGGCGACCTACGAGCAGTACTTC	CASSTAPGTATYEQYF
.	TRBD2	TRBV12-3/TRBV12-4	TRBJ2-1	TGTGCCAGCAGTCGGGCCCCCGGGACTAGCGGGAGTACGGGGAATGAGCAGTTCTTC	CASSRAPGTSGSTGNEQFF
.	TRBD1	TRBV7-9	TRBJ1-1	TGTGCCAGCAGCCAATATACGGGACAGGGGAACACTGAAGCTTTCTTT	CASSQYTGQGNTEAFF
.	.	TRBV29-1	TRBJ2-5	TGCAGCGGCGGTAAAGAGACCCAGTACTTC	CSGGKETQYF
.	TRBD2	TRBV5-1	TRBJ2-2	TGCGCCAGCAGCTTGGCCCCTACTAGCGGGTATATCGGGGAGCTGTTTTTT	CASSLAPTSGYIGELFF
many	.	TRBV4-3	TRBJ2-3	TGCGCCAGCAGCCAAGATTTCACAGATACGCAGTATTTT	CASSQDFTDTQYF
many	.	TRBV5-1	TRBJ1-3	TGCGCCAGCAGCTTGCTCCCAGCGGGGAGTACCGGAAACACCATATATTTT	CASSLLPAGSTGNTIYF
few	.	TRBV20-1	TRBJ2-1	TGCAGTGCCAAGGACAGTCTGGGTTTGGATGAGCAGTTCTTC	CSAKDSLGLDEQFF
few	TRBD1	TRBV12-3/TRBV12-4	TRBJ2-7	TGTGCCAGCAGCAAACGAAGGGACAGTAAGCACGAGCAGTACTTC	CASSKRRDSKHEQYF
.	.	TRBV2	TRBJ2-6	TGTGCCAGCAGTTTAGCCGGGACATGGAGGATTTCTGGGGCCAACGTCCTGACTTTC	CASSLAGTWRISGANVLTF
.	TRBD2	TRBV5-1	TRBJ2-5	TGCGCCAGCAGCTTGGCCCTGACTAGCGGAAACCAAGAGACCCAGTACTTC	CASSLALTSGNQETQYF
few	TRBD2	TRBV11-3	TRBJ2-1	TGTGCCAGCAGCTTATATAGCGGGCTCTACAATGAGCAGTTCTTC	CASSLYSGLYNEQFF
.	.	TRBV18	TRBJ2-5	TGTGCCAGCTCATCGACGGCGGGGACCCAGTACTTC	CASSSTAGTQYF
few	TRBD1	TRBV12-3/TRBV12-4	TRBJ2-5	TGTGCCAGCAGTTCAGGGACAGGTTCCGGAGAGACCCAGTACTTC	CASSSGTGSGETQYF
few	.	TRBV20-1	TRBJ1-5	TGCAGTGCTAGCAGACTACAGGGTTATAGCAATCAGCCCCAGCATTTT	CSASRLQGYSNQPQHF
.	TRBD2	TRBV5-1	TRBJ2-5	TGCGCCAGCAGCCCTCGAGGGACTAGTCAAGAGACCCAGTACTTC	CASSPRGTSQETQYF
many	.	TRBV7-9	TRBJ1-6	TGTGCCAGCAGCTTAGATTCACCCCTCCACTTT	CASSLDSPLHF
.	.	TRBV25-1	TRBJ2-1	TGTGCCAGCACCATGGGGACGCGAGTGGTAAATGAGCAGTTCTTC	CASTMGTRVVNEQFF
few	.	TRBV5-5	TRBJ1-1	TGTGCCAGCAGCTCACTACCCCGGGGCAGGAACCCGAACACTGAAGCTTTCTTT	CASSSLPRGRNPNTEAFF